Below are 22 T cell receptor beta chains sequenced from a single sample in a study of T cell responses to AZD1222 COVID-19 vaccine. Clones were sequenced by immunoSEQ multiplex PCR, and TCRdb holds only the in-frame ones, with some missing. The sample yields about 29,000 clones, 93% seen once. This sample comprised peripheral blood, obtained on day 0 of AZD1222 vaccination. Source of these receptors: an adult in good health.

This chain connects TRBV5-6 to TRBJ1-2, with 11 bases identical to TRBD1. V lost 0 bases to trimming and J lost 7 bases; unmatched junction nucleotides: 2. The CDR3 extends over 14 amino acids. CDR1 and CDR2 from the germline V gene are SGHDT and YYEEEE. CDR3 in DNA: TGTGCCAGCAGCTTGGGGGACAGGGGGTTTGGCTACACCTTC. Its protein product is CASSLGDRGFGYTF.

This chain joins TRBV7-9 and TRBJ2-7; 8 nucleotides match TRBD2. Per the germline V gene, CDR1 is SEHNR and CDR2 is FQNEAQ (reference sequence). The V and J ends lost 6 bases and 2 bases, in that order; junction bases with no gene match: 3. The CDR3 has 13 amino acids. CDR3 in amino acids: CASSSGTTYEQYF. In DNA, the CDR3 is TGTGCCAGCAGTAGCGGGACGACCTACGAGCAGTACTTC.

This rearrangement joins TRBV30 to TRBJ1-5; 10 bases line up with TRBD1. Germline CDR1 reads GTSNPN; CDR2 reads SVGIG (reference sequence). J was trimmed by 2 bases and V by 4 bases; bases with no gene match: 2. The CDR3 totals 14 residues. Written as DNA, the CDR3 is TGTGCCTGGAAAGGGACAGGGGGCAATCAGCCCCAGCATTTT. Translated: CAWKGTGGNQPQHF.

This chain uses TRBV7-7 with TRBJ2-2; D gene unclear. Germline V gene data show CDR1 as SSHAT and CDR2 as FNYEAQ (reference sequence). CDR3 length equals 14 residues. V dropped 0 bases and J dropped 6 bases, with 8 bases sitting between them. As DNA, the CDR3 is TGTGCCAGCAGCTTAGCGCTGCTCCCCGGGGAGCTGTTTTTT. Its protein is CASSLALLPGELFF.

J is TRBJ2-1 and V is TRBV10-1, with D unclear. Trimming left V 10 bases short and J 4 bases short, with 11 bases between. This CDR3 is 12 amino acids long. The germline gives CDR1 WNHNN, CDR2 SYGVQD (reference sequence). Here the CDR3 DNA reads TGCGCCACCCCGTTAGGGTACAATGAGCAGTTCTTC. Translated, it gives CATPLGYNEQFF.

The chain couples TRBV5-1 to TRBJ1-1, with TRBD1 as a possible D gene (6 bases). This CDR3 has 11 amino acids. Germline lookup yields CDR1 SGHRS and CDR2 YFSETQ. Trimming took off 7 bases at V and 5 bases at J, with 9 bases between the two ends. The CDR3 DNA is TGCGCCAGCGTAACAGGGACTGAAGCTTTCTTT. Translation: CASVTGTEAFF.

V is TRBV5-1 and J is TRBJ1-1; maybe TRBD1 (5 bases). Germline V gene data show CDR1 as SGHRS and CDR2 as YFSETQ. Trimming stripped 0 bases from V and 3 bases from J, with 15 bases between. The CDR3 consists of 16 residues. For the CDR3, the DNA is TGCGCCAGCAGCTTGGCGGGGACCCCGGGGTACACTGAAGCTTTCTTT. It is translated as CASSLAGTPGYTEAFF.

The rearrangement joins TRBV5-5 to TRBJ2-6, with D unresolved. The CDR3 is 15 residues long. Germline CDR1 reads SGHKS; CDR2 reads YYEKEE (reference sequence). Trimming left V 1 base short and J 0 bases short, with 5 bases between. CDR3 sequence (DNA): TGTGCCAGCAGCTTGTGGACCTCTGGGGCCAACGTCCTGACTTTC. It specifies CASSLWTSGANVLTF.

The gene calls are TRBV7-2 and TRBJ2-7; D tentatively fits TRBD1 or TRBD2 (5 bases each). The germline V gene has CDR1 SGHTA and CDR2 FQGNSA. V was clipped by 5 bases and J by 0 bases, with 11 bases between them. The CDR3 sequence is 14 residues long. The CDR3: CASSPGRSSYEQYF. The CDR3 region has the DNA TGTGCCAGCAGCCCGGGACGTAGCTCCTACGAGCAGTACTTC.

V usage is TRBV14 and J usage is TRBJ1-2; perhaps TRBD1 as D (5 bases). From germline, CDR1 is SGHDN and CDR2 FVKESK. V was cut by 2 bases and J by 7 bases, with 14 bases left in between. This CDR3 is built from 14 residues. CDR3 DNA sequence: TGTGCCAGCAGCCAACTTAGGGGAGTGGGTGGCTACACCTTC. Encoded protein: CASSQLRGVGGYTF.

The gene calls are TRBV4-3 and TRBJ2-2; no definite D call. Germline CDR1 is LGHNA and CDR2 is YSLEER. The CDR3 extends over 14 amino acids. Trimming removed 1 base from V and 3 bases from J, with 6 bases in between. CDR3 loop: CASSQVLDTGELFF. CDR3 bases: TGCGCCAGCAGCCAAGTTTTAGACACCGGGGAGCTGTTTTTT.

This clone came up once. The chain recombines TRBV9 with TRBJ2-7, with 10 bases aligning to TRBD1. This CDR3 spans 15 amino acids. Germline CDR1 SGDLS, CDR2 YYNGEE. J lost 4 bases, V lost 3 bases, and 7 bases had no gene match. CDR3 sequence reads: CASSGRDRGMYEQYF. The CDR3 region has the DNA TGTGCCAGCAGCGGCCGGGACAGGGGTATGTACGAGCAGTACTTC.

The V gene is TRBV5-6, the J gene TRBJ2-1, with D unclear. V was clipped by 2 bases and J by 10 bases, with 10 bases between them. The CDR3 is made up of 12 amino acids. The germline V gene has CDR1 SGHDT and CDR2 YYEEEE. The chain's CDR3 is CASSFTGSEQFF. CDR3 nucleotide sequence: TGTGCCAGCAGCTTCACGGGCTCGGAGCAGTTCTTC.

This chain links TRBV28 with TRBJ2-7, with D unresolved. This CDR3 comprises 15 residues. Germline V gene lookup returns CDR1 MDHEN and CDR2 SYDVKM. V was cut by 4 bases and J by 4 bases, with 17 bases left in between. The CDR3 DNA follows: TGTGCCAGCAGTTCCCATTACAAGGGTTCGTACGAGCAGTACTTC. Translating gives CASSSHYKGSYEQYF.

V and J are TRBV28 and TRBJ1-5; D remains unclear. This CDR3 has 12 amino acids. CDR1 MDHEN and CDR2 SYDVKM come from the germline V gene. V lost 5 bases to trimming and J lost 9 bases, with 11 bases between them. The CDR3 region has the DNA TGTGCCAGCAGTCCGCCCTGGACGCCCCAGCATTTT. Protein sequence: CASSPPWTPQHF.

This chain connects TRBV20-1 to TRBJ2-3; D is unresolved. The CDR3 runs to 10 residues. Germline V gene lookup returns CDR1 DFQATT and CDR2 SNEGSKA (reference sequence). V lost 3 bases to trimming and J lost 2 bases, with 0 bases between them. Written as DNA, the CDR3 is TGCAGTGCTAGCACAGATACGCAGTATTTT. It encodes CSASTDTQYF.

The chain combines TRBV5-5 with TRBJ2-7; possible D gene TRBD1, 6 bases. In germline, CDR1 is SGHKS, CDR2 YYEKEE (reference sequence). The CDR3 loop spans 15 amino acids. Trimming stripped 7 bases from V and 2 bases from J, with 19 bases between. The CDR3 loop is CASGPQGSLTYEQYF. The CDR3 nucleotides read TGTGCCAGCGGCCCCCAGGGGTCCCTTACCTACGAGCAGTACTTC.

This rearrangement joins TRBV9 to TRBJ2-2; D is ambiguous. The germline V and J ends were trimmed by 4 bases and 5 bases, with 9 bases remaining between them. Germline-derived CDR1 and CDR2 are SGDLS and YYNGEE. The CDR3 runs 13 residues. The CDR3 coding sequence is TGTGCCAGCAGCCCATCGATTACCGGGGAGCTGTTTTTT. Translating gives CASSPSITGELFF.

The rearrangement joins TRBV11-3 to TRBJ1-2, with D perhaps matching TRBD1 (6 bases). The CDR3 extends over 18 amino acids. The V gene's germline CDR1 is SGHNT and CDR2 YENEEA. V was trimmed by 0 bases and J by 8 bases, leaving 25 bases between them. The CDR3 DNA reads TGTGCCAGCAGCTTAGATAAAAGGGCAGGGGATAAGTTCTACGGCTACACCTTC. Protein product: CASSLDKRAGDKFYGYTF.

The chain joins TRBV20-1 to TRBJ2-5; D gene unclear. Germline V CDR1 and CDR2: DFQATT, SNEGSKA (reference sequence). This CDR3 is 11 amino acids long. The V and J ends lost 6 bases and 2 bases respectively, with 7 bases between them. The DNA for the CDR3 is TGCAGTGCCACTAAACAAGAGACCCAGTACTTC. Protein product: CSATKQETQYF.

This chain links TRBV3-1 (or the pseudogene TRBV3-2) with TRBJ1-6; no reliable D call. The CDR3 totals 14 residues. Per germline, CDR1 LGHDT and CDR2 YNNKEL (reference sequence). V was trimmed by 1 base and J by 6 bases, leaving 7 bases between them. The CDR3 coding sequence is TGTGCCAGCAGCCAAGGCACCGCTAATTCACCCCTCCACTTT. Translation: CASSQGTANSPLHF.

The chain combines TRBV6-1 with TRBJ2-7; 8 bases agree with TRBD2. This CDR3 contains 14 residues. V shed 3 bases and J 4 bases; nucleotides not matched to a gene: 5. The germline CDR1 and CDR2 sequences are MNHNS and SASEGT. The CDR3 reads CASSDAGGPYEQYF. DNA for the CDR3: TGTGCCAGCAGTGACGCGGGAGGCCCTTACGAGCAGTACTTC.